These 29 T cell receptor beta chains were all obtained from the same sample, sequenced in a study of CXCR3-negative and CXCR3-positive naive CD8 T cells. TRB cDNA was prepared as libraries by UMI-labeled 5' RACE. TCRdb re-called the 5' RACE reads; one entry per CDR3 protein, DNA not given. Here the sample table reports 100,000 to 150,000 distinct CDR3 sequences. The sequenced material came from naive CXCR3- CD8+ T cells from blood. Subset: CD45RO-CCR7+CD27+CD95- naive CD8+ T cells lacking CXCR3 (TNR3-). Source of these receptors: a human donor in good health. Some clones in this sample may be carry-over from other donors' samples.

V gene TRBV12-3 or TRBV12-4 combines with J gene TRBJ2-1. The CDR3 extends over 13 amino acids. CDR3 region: CASSFSLRDEQFF.

The chain uses TRBV13 and TRBJ2-3; without DNA, the TCRdb call of TRBD2 cannot be checked. The CDR3 has 16 amino acids. Germline CDR1 PRHDT, CDR2 FYEKMQ (reference sequence). Here the CDR3 reads CASSLKAGGGKDTQYF.

V gene TRBV19 combines with J gene TRBJ2-5; the D gene TCRdb calls, TRBD2, cannot be checked with no DNA. The germline V gene encodes CDR1 LNHDA and CDR2 SQIVND (reference sequence). This CDR3 has 16 amino acids. The CDR3 reads CASSIGLAGVDETQYF.

The rearrangement links TRBV12-3 or TRBV12-4 to TRBJ2-1; TCRdb designates TRBD2, a call that cannot be tested without DNA. The CDR3 contains 18 residues. CDR3 in amino acids: CASSQGLAGGLSYNEQLF.

This sequence joins TRBV6-2 or TRBV6-3 and TRBJ1-2; with no DNA, the TCRdb D assignment of TRBD1 cannot be verified. The CDR3 loop spans 15 amino acids. Germline V CDR1 and CDR2: MNHEY, SVGEGT. This CDR3 is CASSYSVSGGYGYTF.

V usage is TRBV25-1 and J usage is TRBJ1-1; TCRdb outputs TRBD1, but without DNA this stays unchecked. Germline assignment: CDR1 MGHDK and CDR2 SYGVNS. This CDR3 comprises 15 residues. The CDR3 reads CAIFCGGARDTEAFF.

V and J are TRBV12-3 or TRBV12-4 and TRBJ1-2; TCRdb reports TRBD1, a call that lacks DNA to check it against. The CDR3 has 16 residues. The CDR3 region is CASSERTTPGGYGYTF.

The chain carries TRBV9 and TRBJ1-2; the TCRdb D gene call, TRBD1, has no DNA to confirm it. The germline CDR1 and CDR2 sequences are SGDLS and YYNGEE. The CDR3 contains 13 residues. The chain's CDR3 is CASSLGQSYGYTF.

This chain joins TRBV10-3 and TRBJ1-3; TCRdb picks TRBD1, but there is no DNA to check that call. The CDR3 runs to 16 residues. The germline V gene has CDR1 ENHRY and CDR2 SYGVKD. The CDR3 sequence is CAISEPDRVAGNTIYF.

V is TRBV29-1 and J is TRBJ2-7; TCRdb's D call, TRBD2, is unchecked because there is no DNA. Germline-derived CDR1 and CDR2 are SQVTM and ANQGSEA. There are 14 residues in the CDR3. CDR3: CSVDGGVVPYEQYF.

The chain links TRBV7-8 to TRBJ2-3; TCRdb's D gene call, TRBD1, goes unchecked for lack of DNA. The CDR3 extends over 13 amino acids. Germline V gene data show CDR1 as SGHVS and CDR2 as FQNEAQ. CDR3: CASSARYTDTQYF.

V is TRBV13 and J is TRBJ1-4; absent DNA, TCRdb's TRBD1 call cannot be checked. The CDR3 spans 16 residues. Germline values: CDR1 PRHDT, CDR2 FYEKMQ (reference sequence). The chain's CDR3 is CASSRRDRGHNEKLFF.

V gene TRBV11-3 combines with J gene TRBJ2-7; TCRdb names TRBD2, which stays unverified in the absence of DNA. This CDR3 comprises 14 residues. From germline, CDR1 is SGHNT and CDR2 YENEEA. CDR3 sequence: CASSTTSGSYEQYF. The whole variable domain, filled in from reference TRBV11-3 and TRBJ2-7, reads EAGVVQSPRYKIIEKKQPVAFWCNPISGHNTLYWYLQNLGQGPELLIRYENEEAVDDSQLPKDRFSAERLKGVDSTLKIQPAELGDSAVYLCASSTTSGSYEQYFGPGTRLTVT.

The chain carries TRBV6-2 or TRBV6-3 and TRBJ2-7. Germline assignment: CDR1 MNHEY and CDR2 SVGEGT. This CDR3 has 11 residues. CDR3 sequence reads: CASSYPYEQYF.

The CDR3: CASSGTGPSYEQYF. The chain joins TRBV28 to TRBJ2-7; TCRdb names TRBD2, which stays unverified in the absence of DNA. The CDR3 covers 14 residues. CDR1 MDHEN and CDR2 SYDVKM come from the germline V gene.

The chain uses TRBV15 and TRBJ2-3; the D call of TRBD1 rests on TCRdb alone, since no DNA is present to check it. Germline V lookup: CDR1 LNHNV, CDR2 YYDKDF (reference sequence). The CDR3 runs 14 residues. CDR3 sequence: CATSRGDTSDTQYF.

V is TRBV5-1 and J is TRBJ2-7. Germline CDR1 reads SGHRS; CDR2 reads YFSETQ. The length of the CDR3 is 14 residues. The CDR3 sequence: CASSLGDIQHEQYF. The entire variable domain, with the rest obtained from reference TRBV5-1 and TRBJ2-7, is as follows: KAGVTQTPRYLIKTRGQQVTLSCSPISGHRSVSWYQQTPGQGLQFLFEYFSETQRNKGNFPGRFSGRQFSNSRSEMNVSTLELGDSALYLCASSLGDIQHEQYFGPGTRLTVT.

The chain recombines TRBV27 with TRBJ2-7; TCRdb's D call, TRBD1, is unchecked because there is no DNA. The CDR3 is 16 residues long. CDR1 and CDR2 from the germline V gene are MNHEY and SMNVEV (reference sequence). CDR3 loop: CASSLGGADSSWEQYF.

The chain joins TRBV5-6 to TRBJ2-1; with no DNA, the TCRdb D assignment of TRBD2 cannot be verified. CDR3 length equals 16 residues. Germline V gene data show CDR1 as SGHDT and CDR2 as YYEEEE. This CDR3 is CASSPLALAVNNEQFF.

The chain employs TRBV28 and TRBJ2-1; TCRdb lists TRBD2, though no DNA is available to test this call. The CDR3 spans 14 residues. Germline CDR1 reads MDHEN; CDR2 reads SYDVKM. The CDR3 reads CASSPSYRDNEQFF.

The chain links TRBV29-1 to TRBJ2-7; the TRBD1 assignment by TCRdb is unverifiable without DNA. Germline CDR1 SQVTM, CDR2 ANQGSEA. The CDR3 runs to 13 residues. CDR3: CSVEDLSGYEQYF.

This rearrangement joins TRBV20-1 to TRBJ2-5; TCRdb's assignment of TRBD1 cannot be checked, as there is no DNA. CDR1 is DFQATT and CDR2 is SNEGSKA in the germline V gene (reference sequence). The CDR3 runs to 15 residues. This CDR3 reads CSARAWEHTGETQYF.

V usage is TRBV29-1 and J usage is TRBJ2-1; TCRdb indicates TRBD2, and absent DNA this call remains unverified. Germline loops: CDR1 SQVTM, CDR2 ANQGSEA. This CDR3 spans 13 amino acids. CDR3 region: CRVVVRLDNEQFF.

V gene TRBV29-1 combines with J gene TRBJ2-1. The length of the CDR3 is 14 residues. The germline CDR1 and CDR2 sequences are SQVTM and ANQGSEA. The CDR3 loop reads CSVEFSIAFDEQFF.

The chain is built from TRBV6-5 and TRBJ2-3; the TCRdb call, TRBD1, lacks DNA for checking. CDR3 length: 15 residues. Germline V CDR1 and CDR2: MNHEY, SVGAGI. CDR3 protein: CASSYSSGGTDTQYF.

This chain joins TRBV7-6 and TRBJ2-7; the D call from TCRdb, TRBD1, cannot be confirmed without DNA. The CDR3 is 12 residues long. Germline values: CDR1 SGHVS, CDR2 FNYEAQ. The chain's CDR3 is CASGFPGDEQYF. The full variable domain, rest sourced from reference TRBV7-6 and TRBJ2-7, is GAGVSQSPRYKVTKRGQDVALRCDPISGHVSLYWYRQALGQGPEFLTYFNYEAQQDKSGLPNDRFSAERPEGSISTLTIQRTEQRDSAMYRCASGFPGDEQYFGPGTRLTVT.

V usage is TRBV6-6 and J usage is TRBJ1-3. Per germline, CDR1 MNHNY and CDR2 SVGAGI (reference sequence). The CDR3 spans 13 residues. CDR3 sequence reads: CASSFGPGNTIYF.

The V gene is TRBV6-5, the J gene TRBJ2-7; with no DNA, the TCRdb D assignment of TRBD1 cannot be verified. CDR1 is MNHEY and CDR2 is SVGAGI in the germline V gene. The CDR3 has 16 amino acids. The CDR3: CASSPRRGRNSYEQYF.

This chain connects TRBV7-2 to TRBJ2-1; no DNA is available, so the TRBD1 call from TCRdb remains unchecked. Germline V gene data show CDR1 as SGHTA and CDR2 as FQGNSA. The CDR3 totals 16 residues. This chain's CDR3 is CASSFGAGVTYNEQFF. Full variable domain (remainder filled in from reference TRBV7-2 and TRBJ2-1): GAGVSQSPSNKVTEKGKDVELRCDPISGHTALYWYRQSLGQGLEFLIYFQGNSAPDKSGLPSDRFSAERTGGSVSTLTIQRTQQEDSAVYLCASSFGAGVTYNEQFFGPGTRLTVL.